Below, 27 T cell receptor beta chains from the same sample are listed, as sequenced in a study of T-cell memory formation after mild COVID-19. TCRdb called the 5' RACE reads again in MiXCR, with one record for every CDR3 protein. This table has more than 110,000 distinct CDR3 sequences, roughly a quarter appearing once. Sequencing used PBMCs or a T cell subset sorted from them (not recorded which). These TCRs come from an adult woman who had mild COVID-19 (a few samples of this study predate the infection). Cell type and time point are not known.

This clonotype was picked up a small number of times. The chain carries TRBV6-1 and TRBJ1-5; D call uncertain. The CDR3 loop spans 15 amino acids. Trimming removed 2 bases from V and 4 bases from J, with 12 bases in between. CDR1 and CDR2 from the germline V gene are MNHNS and SASEGT. The CDR3, as DNA: TGTGCCAGCAGTGAAATTCTGCTTGGGAATCAGCCCCAGCATTTT. It is translated as CASSEILLGNQPQHF.

This chain connects TRBV7-8 to TRBJ2-1, with D perhaps TRBD2 (5 bases). V shed 5 bases and J shed 0 bases, with 14 bases lying between them. CDR3 length: 16 residues. From germline, CDR1 is SGHVS and CDR2 FQNEAQ. Written as DNA, the CDR3 is TGTGCCAGCAGCCCTAGGACGGGGAGCTCCTACAATGAGCAGTTCTTC. Its protein is CASSPRTGSSYNEQFF. Together with reference TRBV7-8 and TRBJ2-1, the CDR3 gives the full variable domain: GAGVSQSPRYKVAKRGQDVALRCDPISGHVSLFWYQQALGQGPEFLTYFQNEAQLDKSGLPSDRFFAERPEGSVSTLKIQRTQQEDSAVYLCASSPRTGSSYNEQFFGPGTRLTVL.

This clonotype has more than one count but fewer than ten. The rearrangement joins TRBV30 to TRBJ2-5, with 8 nucleotides matching TRBD1. CDR3 length: 13 residues. The V and J ends lost 3 bases and 3 bases, in that order; junction bases with no gene match: 3. CDR1 and CDR2 from the germline V gene are GTSNPN and SVGIG (reference sequence). The CDR3 DNA sequence: TGTGCCTGGAGCTCACAGGGGGAAGAGACCCAGTACTTC. Amino acids: CAWSSQGEETQYF.

This clonotype has a handful of counts. The chain couples TRBV28 to TRBJ1-5; TRBD1 might be the D (5 bases). With 11 bases removed from V and 0 bases from J, the gap between germline ends came to 17 bases. This CDR3 is built from 15 residues. Germline V CDR1 and CDR2: MDHEN, SYDVKM. The CDR3 region has the DNA TGTGCCGTATGGGGCCCTGGATATAGCAATCAGCCCCAGCATTTT. It specifies CAVWGPGYSNQPQHF.

This clonotype was detected a few times. This chain uses TRBV15 with TRBJ1-3; D is unclear. Germline V gene sequence: CDR1 LNHNV, CDR2 YYDKDF (reference sequence). The V and J ends lost 5 bases and 0 bases respectively, with 5 bases between them. The CDR3 has 13 residues. CDR3 in DNA: TGTGCCACCAGCCGGGACTCTGGAAACACCATATATTTT. Translation: CATSRDSGNTIYF.

The chain recombines TRBV4-1 with TRBJ2-7; 10 nucleotides match TRBD2. CDR3 length equals 16 residues. The germline V gene has CDR1 MGHRA and CDR2 YSYEKL. The trim removed 0 bases at V and 3 bases at J, leaving 5 bases unmatched. The CDR3: CASSQEDLAGVYEQYF. DNA for the CDR3: TGCGCCAGCAGCCAAGAAGACCTAGCGGGGGTCTACGAGCAGTACTTC.

This clonotype was seen at least ten times. The chain combines TRBV24-1 with TRBJ2-1; possible D gene TRBD2, 8 bases. This CDR3 contains 20 residues. The germline V gene has CDR1 KGHDR and CDR2 SFDVKD. V lost 4 bases and J lost 3, with 27 bases in between. CDR3 loop: CATSETEGATSGRYYNEQFF. The CDR3 DNA reads as TGTGCCACCAGTGAGACCGAGGGGGCAACAAGCGGGAGATACTACAATGAGCAGTTCTTC.

The rearrangement uses TRBV6-5 and TRBJ1-5, with a weak D call TRBD1 (6 bases). The length of the CDR3 is 15 residues. Trimming pared 5 bases from V and 5 bases from J, leaving 16 bases between. CDR1 and CDR2 from the germline V gene are MNHEY and SVGAGI. CDR3 nucleotides: TGTGCCAGCAGTATACAGGGTTTGCATGATCAGCCCCAGCATTTT. Protein product: CASSIQGLHDQPQHF.

V usage is TRBV7-9 and J usage is TRBJ2-1; 9 bases align to TRBD2. The germline V gene encodes CDR1 SEHNR and CDR2 FQNEAQ (reference sequence). The CDR3 has 14 residues. V shed 8 bases and J 8 bases; nucleotides not matched to a gene: 10. The CDR3 nucleotides are TGTGCCAGCGGCGGGACTAGCCGCGTCGATGAGCAGTTCTTC. This gives the protein CASGGTSRVDEQFF. The variable domain in full, completed from reference TRBV7-9 and TRBJ2-1, reads DTGVSQNPRHKITKRGQNVTFRCDPISEHNRLYWYRQTLGQGPEFLTYFQNEAQLEKSRLLSDRFSAERPKGSFSTLEIQRTEQGDSAMYLCASGGTSRVDEQFFGPGTRLTVL.

The V call is TRBV27, the J call TRBJ2-7, with 7 bases identical to TRBD2. This CDR3 is 13 amino acids long. The trim removed 4 bases at V and 9 bases at J, leaving 9 bases unmatched. From germline, CDR1 is MNHEY and CDR2 SMNVEV (reference sequence). CDR3 coding DNA: TGTGCCAGCAGTTCAGGACTAGGTGGCGGGCAGTACTTC. It is translated as CASSSGLGGGQYF.

In this sample, this clonotype turned up a few times. The rearrangement links TRBV7-8 to TRBJ2-7, with 7 positions matching TRBD1. Germline V gives CDR1 SGHVS, CDR2 FQNEAQ. The length of the CDR3 is 15 residues. V lost 6 bases to trimming and J lost 1 base; unmatched junction nucleotides: 9. The CDR3 loop reads CASSYRDSYSYEQYF. For the CDR3, the DNA is TGTGCCAGCAGTTACCGGGACAGTTATTCCTACGAGCAGTACTTC.

Here the CDR3 reads CASSQEGDGSPEAFF. The CDR3 DNA reads TGTGCCAGCAGCCAAGAGGGGGACGGGAGCCCTGAAGCTTTCTTT. The V and J genes are TRBV3-1 and TRBJ1-1; the D gene is possibly TRBD1 (5 bases). Germline values: CDR1 LGHDT, CDR2 YNNKEL (reference sequence). The CDR3 is made up of 15 amino acids. Trimming cost V 0 bases and J 6 bases, with 14 bases left between them.

J is TRBJ2-2 and V is TRBV20-1; 10 positions match TRBD1. The CDR3 loop spans 18 amino acids. The germline V gene has CDR1 DFQATT and CDR2 SNEGSKA (reference sequence). Trimming removed 8 bases from V and 3 bases from J; junction bases left unmatched: 18. CDR3 DNA sequence: TGCAGTAATCCCTGCCGGGACAGGGGCGCCCGGGACACCGGGGAGCTGTTTTTT. Amino acids: CSNPCRDRGARDTGELFF.

V usage is TRBV15 and J usage is TRBJ2-7; 10 bases align to TRBD1. Germline CDR1 LNHNV, CDR2 YYDKDF (reference sequence). The CDR3 sequence is 19 residues long. J lost 3 bases, V lost 0 bases, and 14 bases had no gene match. CDR3 sequence reads: CATSRDFTGTGVSYYEQYF. CDR3 sequence (DNA): TGTGCCACCAGCAGAGATTTTACCGGGACAGGGGTTTCCTACTACGAGCAGTACTTC.

This clonotype came up a few times. The chain joins TRBV29-1 to TRBJ1-5; D not certain. Germline V gene sequence: CDR1 SQVTM, CDR2 ANQGSEA. The CDR3 runs to 15 residues. V lost 7 bases and J 3 bases, leaving 19 bases between the germline ends. Here the CDR3 reads CSASLGGQSNQPQHF. CDR3 nucleotide sequence: TGCAGCGCATCCCTCGGAGGGCAGTCCAATCAGCCCCAGCATTTT.

This clonotype was found a few times. V usage is TRBV7-9 and J usage is TRBJ1-2; the D is unclear. This CDR3 spans 11 amino acids. Germline CDR1 and CDR2: SEHNR and FQNEAQ (reference sequence). V was trimmed by 6 bases and J by 10 bases, leaving 12 bases between them. The CDR3 reads CASSYGLDYTF. The CDR3 region has the DNA TGTGCCAGCAGTTATGGACTGGACTACACCTTC.

V gene TRBV10-3 combines with J gene TRBJ2-1; D is possibly TRBD1 or TRBD2 (5 bases each). Per germline, CDR1 ENHRY and CDR2 SYGVKD. The CDR3 runs 13 residues. V lost 11 bases to trimming and J lost 7 bases, with 18 bases between them. CDR3 nucleotides: TGTGCCTTCCGGGACCCGAGGGTAAATGAGCAGTTCTTC. It codes for CAFRDPRVNEQFF.

The V call is TRBV5-1, the J call TRBJ1-2, with TRBD1 matching over 8 bases. Trimming cost V 6 bases and J 8 bases; bases outside gene matches: 12. This CDR3 is built from 14 residues. Germline loops: CDR1 SGHRS, CDR2 YFSETQ. CDR3 in amino acids: CASTGQGAGRGYTF. The CDR3, as DNA: TGCGCCAGCACCGGACAGGGAGCTGGAAGGGGCTACACCTTC.

This clonotype showed up just once. The chain links TRBV6-2 or TRBV6-3 to TRBJ2-3; no firm D call. Germline V lookup: CDR1 MNHEY, CDR2 SVGEGT. V was trimmed by 3 bases and J by 4 bases, leaving 5 bases between them. The CDR3 covers 12 residues. The CDR3 region is CASSYLSDTQYF. DNA of the CDR3: TGTGCCAGCAGTTATTTGTCAGATACGCAGTATTTT.

The chain has TRBV12-3 or TRBV12-4 and TRBJ2-3; D might be TRBD1 or TRBD2, each matching 5 bases. There are 17 residues in the CDR3. The V and J ends lost 0 bases and 2 bases respectively, with 15 bases between them. In DNA form, the CDR3 reads TGTGCCAGCAGTTTAGCGGTGCCCGGGACCCACACAGATACGCAGTATTTT. Translation: CASSLAVPGTHTDTQYF.

The genes are TRBV5-5 and TRBJ1-2, with D hard to call. Germline CDR1 SGHKS, CDR2 YYEKEE (reference sequence). The CDR3 runs 14 residues. V lost 4 bases and J lost 4, with 14 bases in between. DNA for the CDR3: TGTGCCAGCAGCCCGGACTTGAGGGCCTATGGCTACACCTTC. The encoded protein is CASSPDLRAYGYTF.

The chain uses TRBV5-1 and TRBJ2-7; weak D call: TRBD1 (5 bases). The V and J ends lost 0 bases and 0 bases respectively, with 7 bases between them. The CDR3 is 14 amino acids. CDR1 and CDR2 from the germline V gene are SGHRS and YFSETQ. The CDR3 nucleotides are TGCGCCAGCAGCTTGGCGGACATCTCCTACGAGCAGTACTTC. Its translation is CASSLADISYEQYF.

This clonotype occurred many times. The chain employs TRBV7-9 and TRBJ2-2; possibly TRBD2 for D (6 bases). V lost 3 bases, J lost 4 bases, and 6 bases lay in between. The germline V gene has CDR1 SEHNR and CDR2 FQNEAQ (reference sequence). The CDR3 runs 13 residues. CDR3 nucleotides: TGTGCCAGCAGCTTGGGGGGCACCGGGGAGCTGTTTTTT. Translated: CASSLGGTGELFF.

The gene calls are TRBV7-9 and TRBJ1-1, with D possibly being TRBD1 (5 bases). Germline V gives CDR1 SEHNR, CDR2 FQNEAQ (reference sequence). With 7 bases removed from V and 4 bases from J, the gap between germline ends came to 16 bases. The CDR3 is 14 amino acids. CDR3 in amino acids: CASTEVGGATEAFF. DNA for the CDR3: TGTGCCAGCACCGAAGTCGGGGGAGCCACTGAAGCTTTCTTT.

This sequence joins TRBV5-1 and TRBJ1-1; the D is unclear. CDR1 SGHRS and CDR2 YFSETQ come from the germline V gene. The V and J ends lost 1 base and 0 bases respectively, with 4 bases between them. The CDR3 consists of 13 residues. CDR3 nucleotide sequence: TGCGCCAGCAGCTTGAGTGTGAACACTGAAGCTTTCTTT. Translated: CASSLSVNTEAFF.

The V gene is TRBV12-3 or TRBV12-4, the J gene TRBJ1-2; no clear D gene. V lost 6 bases to trimming and J lost 8 bases, with 16 bases between them. The CDR3 spans 13 residues. CDR3 sequence: CASRPGSTMGYTF. For the CDR3, the DNA is TGTGCCAGCAGACCGGGATCAACTATGGGCTACACCTTC.

This clonotype occurred a few times. V gene TRBV6-2 or TRBV6-3 combines with J gene TRBJ2-7, with 9 bases that match TRBD2. The CDR3 spans 15 residues. Germline V lookup: CDR1 MNHEY, CDR2 SVGEGT. The ends lost 4 bases at V and 6 bases at J; junction bases unmatched: 10. CDR3 DNA: TGTGCCAGCAGTTCCTACCAGCGGGAGGTTGGCGAGCAGTACTTC. Amino acid sequence: CASSSYQREVGEQYF.